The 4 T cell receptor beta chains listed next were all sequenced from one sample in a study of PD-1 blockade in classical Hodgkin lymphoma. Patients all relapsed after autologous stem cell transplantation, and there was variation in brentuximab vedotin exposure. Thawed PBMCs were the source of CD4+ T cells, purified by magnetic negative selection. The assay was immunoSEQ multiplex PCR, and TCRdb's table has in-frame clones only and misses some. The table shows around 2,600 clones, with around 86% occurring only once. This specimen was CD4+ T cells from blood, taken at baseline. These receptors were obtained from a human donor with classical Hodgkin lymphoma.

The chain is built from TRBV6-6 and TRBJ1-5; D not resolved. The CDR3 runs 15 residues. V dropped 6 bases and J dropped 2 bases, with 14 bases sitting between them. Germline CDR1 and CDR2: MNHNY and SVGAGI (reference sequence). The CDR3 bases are TGTGCCAGCAGGGATACAGATAGGGGCAATCAGCCCCAGCATTTT. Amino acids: CASRDTDRGNQPQHF.

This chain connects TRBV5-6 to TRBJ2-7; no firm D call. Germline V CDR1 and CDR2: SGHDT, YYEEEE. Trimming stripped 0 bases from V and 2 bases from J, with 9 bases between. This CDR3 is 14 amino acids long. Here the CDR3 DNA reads TGTGCCAGCAGCTTGGCCGGCGCTACCTACGAGCAGTACTTC. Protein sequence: CASSLAGATYEQYF.

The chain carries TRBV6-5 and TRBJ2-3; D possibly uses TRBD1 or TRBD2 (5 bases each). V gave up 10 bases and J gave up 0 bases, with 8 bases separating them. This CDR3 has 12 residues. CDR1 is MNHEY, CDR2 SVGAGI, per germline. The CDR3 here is CATRDSTDTQYF. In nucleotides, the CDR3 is TGTGCCACCCGGGACAGCACAGATACGCAGTATTTT.

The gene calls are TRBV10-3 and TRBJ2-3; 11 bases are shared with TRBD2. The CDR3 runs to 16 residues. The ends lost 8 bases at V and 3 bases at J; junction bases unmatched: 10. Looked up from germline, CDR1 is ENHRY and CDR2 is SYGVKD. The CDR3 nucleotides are TGTGCCATCGCTAATAGCGGGGGGGCAGGGACAGATACGCAGTATTTT. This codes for CAIANSGGAGTDTQYF.